This TCR beta chain derives from a study of blood T cell repertoires in COVID-19 (dated by TCRdb to about 2020). For the wider study: The collaborator samples originated in the United States, Italy and Spain and spanned the acute and convalescent phases of COVID-19. The prospective study material was composed of cDNA or gDNA derived from T cells, B-cell-depleted T cells, or PBMCs. A de-identified subject ID, COVID-19 status, age in years and sex were almost always included in the sample metadata. The repertoires were made available in a free public database intended to serve as a resource for research on the immune response to SARS-CoV-2. Where HLA class I and class II types were available, the types were taken from metadata supplied by the sample provider, not from assay-based typing. Deeply sampled blood TCRbeta repertoires from subjects exposed to, actively infected with, or recovered from COVID-19 were included in the dataset. The samples were drawn from the first 160 participants of the ongoing ImmuneRACE study and from 1,254 subjects provided by 6 global collaborators. The investigation overall reported the following: Clinical and demographic metadata were provided uncurated, with the amount varying by source and participant.

From cysteine to phenylalanine, the CDR3 is 15 amino acids long. Solely the CDR3 DNA is kept, with 45 bases framed from the first base. CDR1 and CDR2 (SGHDN, FVKESK) derive from the germline V gene. V loses 0 bases, J loses 4 bases, and the germline ends lie 12 bases apart. One collaborating source in Seattle enrolled patients during active infection and followed them longitudinally through the course of disease. Collaborating institutions collected whole blood in K2EDTA tubes following their own protocols. For TCRbeta analysis, collaborators shipped samples as frozen whole blood, isolated PBMCs, or DNA extracted from either of those sample types. A remark on this clone: No cognate antigen has been identified for it. There are no base qualities to consult, and no much larger clone falls within one base.

TCRbeta CDR3 regions were amplified from genomic DNA by means of the immunoSEQ Assay, a bias-controlled multiplex PCR. In the authors' own workflow: Nucleated cell counts per sample were estimated from amplification of reference gene primers within the assay. To quantify the absolute abundance of each unique TCRbeta CDR3 rearrangement, sequence reads were collapsed and filtered. Productive Simpson clonality was computed per sample as the square root of Simpson's diversity index over productive rearrangements. This immuneACCESS table, as held by TCRdb, lists in-frame sequences with V and J called but not all clones. Of the missing ones, under half trace to an unresolved V gene in checked studies; the others have no known cause. That table supplies the V and J calls and clone size; D and trimming were determined from the DNA. The sample data list 200,000 to 250,000 clones, and approximately 90% of these were observed just once. The top ten constitute around 0.85% of the sample.

Sequences were obtained from peripheral blood. The clonotype originates from a man aged 55 to 69 with COVID-19, enrolled during active disease. The V and J genes are TRBV14 and TRBJ1-1; TRBD1 is perhaps the D gene, given 5 matching bases. The DNA sequence reads TGTGCCAGCAGCCAAGACGCGGGACGAGGCACTGAAGCTTTCTTT. This encodes CASSQDAGRGTEAFF.